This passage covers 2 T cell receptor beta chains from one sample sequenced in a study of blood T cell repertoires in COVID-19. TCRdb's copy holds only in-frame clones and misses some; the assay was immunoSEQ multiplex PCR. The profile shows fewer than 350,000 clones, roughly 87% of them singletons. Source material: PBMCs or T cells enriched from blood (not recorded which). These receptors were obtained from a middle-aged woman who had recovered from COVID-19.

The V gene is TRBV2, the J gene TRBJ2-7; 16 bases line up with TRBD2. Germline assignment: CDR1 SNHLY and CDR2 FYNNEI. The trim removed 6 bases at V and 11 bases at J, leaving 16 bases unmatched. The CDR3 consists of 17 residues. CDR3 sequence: CASSPIPGLAGGTTKYF. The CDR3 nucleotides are TGTGCCAGCAGCCCAATACCGGGACTAGCGGGGGGGACTACGAAGTACTTC.

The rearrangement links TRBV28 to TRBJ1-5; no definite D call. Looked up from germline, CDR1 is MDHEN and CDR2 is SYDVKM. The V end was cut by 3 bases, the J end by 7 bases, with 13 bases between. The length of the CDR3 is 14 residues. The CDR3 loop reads CASSLWTREQPQHF. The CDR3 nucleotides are TGTGCCAGCAGTTTGTGGACGAGGGAGCAGCCCCAGCATTTT.